This TCR beta chain appears in the sequencing data of a study of T-cell memory formation after mild COVID-19. This clonotype was picked up many times. Unmatched junction bases numbered 1, after V lost 2 bases and J lost 4 bases. The CDR3 loop spans 16 amino acids. Per germline, CDR1 LGHNA and CDR2 YNFKEQ. Constant-segment primers were used for 5'RACE, and the resulting TCR alpha and TCR beta cDNA libraries carried sample barcodes and UMIs. TCRdb re-called the 5' RACE reads through MiXCR, storing one row per CDR3 protein. The table lists approximately 560,000 distinct CDR3 sequences, around 16% of them singletons.

The material sequenced was PBMCs or a T cell subset sorted from them (not recorded which). V gene TRBV4-2 combines with J gene TRBJ2-3; 15 bases align to TRBD2. The receptor's source is an adult woman who had mild COVID-19 (a few samples of this study predate the infection). Cell type and time point are not known. CDR3 sequence (DNA): TGTGCCAGCAGCCAATGGACTAGCGGGGGGGCAGATACGCAGTATTTT. Its protein product is CASSQWTSGGADTQYF.